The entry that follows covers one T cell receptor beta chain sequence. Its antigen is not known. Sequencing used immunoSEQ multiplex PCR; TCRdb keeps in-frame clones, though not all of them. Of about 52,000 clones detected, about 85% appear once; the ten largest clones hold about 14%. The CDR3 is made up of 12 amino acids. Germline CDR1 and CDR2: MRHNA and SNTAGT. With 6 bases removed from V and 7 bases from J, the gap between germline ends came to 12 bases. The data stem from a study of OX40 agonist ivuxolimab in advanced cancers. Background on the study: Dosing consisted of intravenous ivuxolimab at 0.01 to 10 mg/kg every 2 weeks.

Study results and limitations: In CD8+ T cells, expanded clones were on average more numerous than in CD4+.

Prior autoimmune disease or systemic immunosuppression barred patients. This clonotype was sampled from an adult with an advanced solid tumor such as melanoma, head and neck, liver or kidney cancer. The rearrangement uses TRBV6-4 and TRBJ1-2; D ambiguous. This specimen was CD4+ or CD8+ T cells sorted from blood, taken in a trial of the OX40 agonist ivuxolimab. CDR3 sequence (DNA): TGTGCCAGCAGGGCAGGACCAATTGGCTACACCTTC. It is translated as CASRAGPIGYTF.